The source of this TCR beta chain is a study of identical twins. Germline loops: CDR1 SGHAT, CDR2 FQNNGV. V lost 0 bases and J lost 8, with 26 bases in between. The CDR3 length is 19 residues. One entry per CDR3 protein, called by TCRdb with MiXCR from the 5' RACE reads. The data contain over 550,000 distinct CDR3 sequences, roughly 6.6% of them singletons. These data were likewise used in another study, on yellow fever vaccine responses in identical twins.

The source material was PBMCs. The rearrangement links TRBV11-2 to TRBJ2-1; perhaps TRBD1 as D (7 bases). The origin of this receptor is a woman between 18 and 30 years old in good health. CDR3 sequence reads: CASSLDSLGRSGGGDEQFF. The CDR3 DNA is TGTGCCAGCAGCTTAGATTCCCTGGGAAGGAGCGGAGGGGGCGATGAGCAGTTCTTC.